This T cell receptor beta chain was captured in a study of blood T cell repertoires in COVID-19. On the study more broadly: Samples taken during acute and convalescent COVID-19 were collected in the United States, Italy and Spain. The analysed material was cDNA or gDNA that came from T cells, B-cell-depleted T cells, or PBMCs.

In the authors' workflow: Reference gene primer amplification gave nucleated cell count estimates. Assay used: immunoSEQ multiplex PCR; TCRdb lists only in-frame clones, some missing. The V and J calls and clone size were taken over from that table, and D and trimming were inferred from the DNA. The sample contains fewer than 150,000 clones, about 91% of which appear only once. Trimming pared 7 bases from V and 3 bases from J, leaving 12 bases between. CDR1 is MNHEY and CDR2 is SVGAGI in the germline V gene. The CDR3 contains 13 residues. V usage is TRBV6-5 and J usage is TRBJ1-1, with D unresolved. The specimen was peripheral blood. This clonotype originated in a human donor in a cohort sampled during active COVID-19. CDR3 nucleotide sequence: TGTGCCAGCAAACAGAGATTGGACACTGAAGCTTTCTTT. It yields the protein CASKQRLDTEAFF.